This TCR beta chain was identified during a study of blood T cell repertoires in COVID-19. J lost 6 bases, V lost 3 bases, and 8 bases had no gene match. Germline V lookup: CDR1 MNHEY, CDR2 SVGAGI. The CDR3 has 15 amino acids. Libraries were prepared by immunoSEQ multiplex PCR; TCRdb keeps only in-frame clonotypes and omits some of them. The table has about 160,000 clones, about four fifths seen once; the top ten hold approximately 9.9%. This clonotype was obtained from a man between 60 and 75 years old with active or convalescent COVID-19. This chain joins TRBV6-5 and TRBJ1-1, with 9 bases aligning to TRBD1. Material: peripheral blood. The CDR3, as DNA: TGTGCCAGCAGTTATTCCGGGACAGGGTCCGCTGAAGCTTTCTTT. Translation: CASSYSGTGSAEAFF.